This T cell receptor (beta chain) was retrieved from a study of blood T cell repertoires in COVID-19. For the study at large: Acute and convalescent COVID-19 samples came from the United States, Italy and Spain. T cells, B-cell-depleted T cells, or PBMCs provided the cDNA or gDNA that served as material.

Authors' analysis steps: The authors estimated nucleated cell counts from reference gene primer amplification. Only in-frame clones appear in the TCRdb table, and some are missing; sequencing was by immunoSEQ multiplex PCR. V and J calls and clone size are as listed in that table; D and trimming were resolved from the DNA. The top ten hold about 6.9% of the sample, which has 180,000 or so clones, approximately 82% seen once. The CDR3 loop spans 14 amino acids. The V and J ends lost 3 bases and 2 bases respectively, with 11 bases between them. Germline CDR1 LGHDT, CDR2 YNNKEL (reference sequence). This clonotype was sampled from a human donor with acute or convalescent COVID-19. The donor label of this sample is uncertain. J is TRBJ2-7 and V is TRBV3-1 (or the pseudogene TRBV3-2); perhaps TRBD1 as D (6 bases). The sequenced sample consisted of peripheral blood. The CDR3 protein is CASSQGRGTYEQYF. CDR3 bases: TGTGCCAGCAGCCAGGGAAGGGGGACCTACGAGCAGTACTTC.